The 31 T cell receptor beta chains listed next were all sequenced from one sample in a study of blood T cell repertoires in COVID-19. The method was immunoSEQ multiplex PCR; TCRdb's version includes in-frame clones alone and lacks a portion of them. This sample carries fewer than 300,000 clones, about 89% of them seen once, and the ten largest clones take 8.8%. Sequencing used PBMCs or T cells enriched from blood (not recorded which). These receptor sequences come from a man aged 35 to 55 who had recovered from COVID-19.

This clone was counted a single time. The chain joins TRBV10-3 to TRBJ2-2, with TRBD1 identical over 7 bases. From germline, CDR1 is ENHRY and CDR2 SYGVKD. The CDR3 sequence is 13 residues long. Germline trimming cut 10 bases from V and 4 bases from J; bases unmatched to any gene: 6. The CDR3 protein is CATQGEPTGELFF. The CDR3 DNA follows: TGTGCCACCCAGGGGGAACCCACCGGGGAGCTGTTTTTT.

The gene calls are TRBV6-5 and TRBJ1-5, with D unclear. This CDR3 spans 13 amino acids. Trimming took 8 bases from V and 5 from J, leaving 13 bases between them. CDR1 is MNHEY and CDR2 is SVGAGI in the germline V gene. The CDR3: CASSPGRDQPQHF. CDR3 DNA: TGTGCCAGCTCCCCGGGGAGGGATCAGCCCCAGCATTTT.

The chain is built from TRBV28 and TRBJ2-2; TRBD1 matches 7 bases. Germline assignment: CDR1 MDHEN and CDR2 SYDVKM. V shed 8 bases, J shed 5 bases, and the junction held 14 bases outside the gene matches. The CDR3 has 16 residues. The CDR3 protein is CASAHPGQTPTGELFF. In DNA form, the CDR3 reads TGTGCCAGCGCCCATCCGGGACAGACCCCGACCGGGGAGCTGTTTTTT. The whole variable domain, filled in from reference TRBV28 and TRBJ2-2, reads DVKVTQSSRYLVKRTGEKVFLECVQDMDHENMFWYRQDPGLGLRLIYFSYDVKMKEKGDIPEGYSVSREKKERFSLILESASTNQTSMYLCASAHPGQTPTGELFFGEGSRLTVL.

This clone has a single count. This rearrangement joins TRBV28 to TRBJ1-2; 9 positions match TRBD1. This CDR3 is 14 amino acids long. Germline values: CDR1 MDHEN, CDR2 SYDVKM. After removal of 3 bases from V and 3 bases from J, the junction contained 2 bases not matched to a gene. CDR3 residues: CASSLGDRDYGYTF. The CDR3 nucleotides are TGTGCCAGCAGTTTGGGGGACAGGGACTATGGCTACACCTTC.

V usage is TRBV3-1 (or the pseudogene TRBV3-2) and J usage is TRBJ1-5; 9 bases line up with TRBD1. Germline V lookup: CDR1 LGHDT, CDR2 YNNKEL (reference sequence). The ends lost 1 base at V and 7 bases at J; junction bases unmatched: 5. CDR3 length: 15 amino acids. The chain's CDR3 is CASSQATGGGQPQHF. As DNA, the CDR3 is TGTGCCAGCAGCCAAGCAACAGGGGGCGGCCAGCCCCAGCATTTT.

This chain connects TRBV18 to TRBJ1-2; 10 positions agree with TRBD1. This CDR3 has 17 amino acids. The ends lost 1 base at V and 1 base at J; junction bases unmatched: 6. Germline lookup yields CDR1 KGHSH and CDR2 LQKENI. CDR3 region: CASSPRTGTGDNYGYTF. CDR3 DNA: TGTGCCAGCTCACCACGGACCGGGACAGGGGATAACTATGGCTACACCTTC.

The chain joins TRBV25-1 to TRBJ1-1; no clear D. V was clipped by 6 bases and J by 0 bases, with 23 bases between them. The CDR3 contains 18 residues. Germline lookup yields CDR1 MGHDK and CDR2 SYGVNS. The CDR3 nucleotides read TGTGCCAGCAGCCCCAGCGGAGGTCCGAATACCTTGAACACTGAAGCTTTCTTT. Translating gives CASSPSGGPNTLNTEAFF.

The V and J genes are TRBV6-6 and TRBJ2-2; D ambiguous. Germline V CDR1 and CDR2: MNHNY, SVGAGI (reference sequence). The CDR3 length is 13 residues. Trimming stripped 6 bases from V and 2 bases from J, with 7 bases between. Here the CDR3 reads CASRGLNTGELFF. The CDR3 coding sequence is TGTGCCAGCAGGGGCCTTAACACCGGGGAGCTGTTTTTT.

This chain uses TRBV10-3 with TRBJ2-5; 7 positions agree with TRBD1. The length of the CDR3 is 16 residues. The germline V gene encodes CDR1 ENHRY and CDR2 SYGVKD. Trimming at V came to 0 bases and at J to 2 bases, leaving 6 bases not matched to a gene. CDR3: CAISESTGLAQETQYF. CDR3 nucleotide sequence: TGTGCCATCAGTGAGTCGACAGGGTTAGCACAAGAGACCCAGTACTTC.

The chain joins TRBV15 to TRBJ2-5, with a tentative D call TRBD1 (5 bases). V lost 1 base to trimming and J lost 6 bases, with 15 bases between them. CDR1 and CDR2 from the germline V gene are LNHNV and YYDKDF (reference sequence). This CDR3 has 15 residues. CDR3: CATSRAWSGMKTQYF. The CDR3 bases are TGTGCCACCAGCAGAGCTTGGTCAGGGATGAAGACCCAGTACTTC.

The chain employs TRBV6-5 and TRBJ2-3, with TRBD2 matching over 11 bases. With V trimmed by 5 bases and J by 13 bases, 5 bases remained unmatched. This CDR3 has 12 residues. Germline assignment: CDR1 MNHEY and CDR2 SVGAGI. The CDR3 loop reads CASSLNSGREYF. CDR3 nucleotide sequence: TGTGCCAGCAGTCTCAATAGCGGGAGGGAGTATTTT.

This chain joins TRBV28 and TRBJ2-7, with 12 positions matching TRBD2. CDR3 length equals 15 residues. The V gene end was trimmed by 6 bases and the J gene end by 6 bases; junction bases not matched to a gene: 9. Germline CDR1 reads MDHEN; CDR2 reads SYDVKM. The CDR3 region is CASSPPTSGRSEQYF. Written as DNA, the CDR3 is TGTGCCAGCAGCCCCCCAACTAGCGGGAGGAGCGAGCAGTACTTC.

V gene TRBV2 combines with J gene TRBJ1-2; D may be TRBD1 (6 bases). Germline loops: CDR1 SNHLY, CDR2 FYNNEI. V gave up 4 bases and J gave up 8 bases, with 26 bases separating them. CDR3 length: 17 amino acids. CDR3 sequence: CASSVPSKNRGGRGYTF. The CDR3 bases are TGTGCCAGCAGTGTCCCGTCCAAAAACCGGGGGGGCAGAGGCTACACCTTC.

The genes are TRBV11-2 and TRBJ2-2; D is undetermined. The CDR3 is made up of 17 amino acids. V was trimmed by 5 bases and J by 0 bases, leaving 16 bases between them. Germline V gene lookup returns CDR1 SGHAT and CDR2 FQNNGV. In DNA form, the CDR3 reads TGTGCCAGCAGCACTCCTGGTTGGCGGTCGAACACCGGGGAGCTGTTTTTT. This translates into CASSTPGWRSNTGELFF.

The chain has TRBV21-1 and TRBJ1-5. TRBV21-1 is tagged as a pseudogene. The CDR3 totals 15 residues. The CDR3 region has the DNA TGTGCCAGCAGCAAAGAGAGGAGTTGGGTACAGCCCCAGCATTTT. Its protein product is CASSKERSWVQPQHF.

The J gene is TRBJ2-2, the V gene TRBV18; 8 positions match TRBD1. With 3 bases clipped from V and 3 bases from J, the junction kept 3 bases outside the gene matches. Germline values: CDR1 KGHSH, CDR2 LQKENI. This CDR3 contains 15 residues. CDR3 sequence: CASSPRGPDTGELFF. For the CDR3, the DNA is TGTGCCAGCTCACCCAGGGGGCCGGACACCGGGGAGCTGTTTTTT. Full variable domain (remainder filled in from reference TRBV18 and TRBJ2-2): NAGVMQNPRHLVRRRGQEARLRCSPMKGHSHVYWYRQLPEEGLKFMVYLQKENIIDESGMPKERFSAEFPKEGPSILRIQQVVRGDSAAYFCASSPRGPDTGELFFGEGSRLTVL.

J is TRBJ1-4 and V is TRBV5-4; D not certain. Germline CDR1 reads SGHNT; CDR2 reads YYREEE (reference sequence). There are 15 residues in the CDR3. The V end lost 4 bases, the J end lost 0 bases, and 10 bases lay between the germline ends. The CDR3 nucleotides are TGTGCCAGCAGCAGTTCAGGTGCAACTAATGAAAAACTGTTTTTT. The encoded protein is CASSSSGATNEKLFF.

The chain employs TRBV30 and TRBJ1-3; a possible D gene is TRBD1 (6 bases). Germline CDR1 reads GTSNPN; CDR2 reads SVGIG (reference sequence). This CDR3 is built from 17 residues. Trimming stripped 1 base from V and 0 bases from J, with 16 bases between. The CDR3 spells CAWSARSRGPSGNTIYF. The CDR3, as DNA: TGTGCCTGGAGTGCCCGATCGCGGGGGCCCTCTGGAAACACCATATATTTT.

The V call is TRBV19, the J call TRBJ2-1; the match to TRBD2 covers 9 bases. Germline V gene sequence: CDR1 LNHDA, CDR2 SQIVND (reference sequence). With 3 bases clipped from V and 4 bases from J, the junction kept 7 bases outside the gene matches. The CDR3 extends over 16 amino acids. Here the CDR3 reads CASSIPLSGGYNEQFF. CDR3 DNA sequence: TGTGCCAGTAGTATCCCGCTTAGCGGGGGTTACAATGAGCAGTTCTTC.

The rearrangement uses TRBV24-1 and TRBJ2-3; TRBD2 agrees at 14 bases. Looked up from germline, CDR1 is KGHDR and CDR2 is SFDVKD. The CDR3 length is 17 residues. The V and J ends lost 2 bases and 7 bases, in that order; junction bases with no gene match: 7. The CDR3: CATSDSGTSGRANTQYF. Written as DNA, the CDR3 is TGTGCCACCAGTGATTCCGGGACTAGCGGGAGAGCGAATACGCAGTATTTT.

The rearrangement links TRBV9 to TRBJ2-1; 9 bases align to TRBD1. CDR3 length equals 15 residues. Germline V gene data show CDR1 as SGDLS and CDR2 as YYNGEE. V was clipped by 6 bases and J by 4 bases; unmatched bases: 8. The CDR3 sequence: CASNSRDRVYNEQFF. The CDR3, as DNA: TGTGCCAGCAACAGCCGGGACAGGGTGTACAATGAGCAGTTCTTC.

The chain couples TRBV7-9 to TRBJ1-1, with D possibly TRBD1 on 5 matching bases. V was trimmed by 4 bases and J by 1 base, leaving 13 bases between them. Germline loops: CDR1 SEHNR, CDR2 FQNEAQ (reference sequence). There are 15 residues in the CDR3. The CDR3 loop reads CASSSGLGGNTEAFF. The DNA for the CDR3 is TGTGCCAGCAGCTCGGGACTAGGCGGGAACACTGAAGCTTTCTTT. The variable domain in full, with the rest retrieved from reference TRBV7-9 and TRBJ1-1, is DTGVSQNPRHKITKRGQNVTFRCDPISEHNRLYWYRQTLGQGPEFLTYFQNEAQLEKSRLLSDRFSAERPKGSFSTLEIQRTEQGDSAMYLCASSSGLGGNTEAFFGQGTRLTVV.

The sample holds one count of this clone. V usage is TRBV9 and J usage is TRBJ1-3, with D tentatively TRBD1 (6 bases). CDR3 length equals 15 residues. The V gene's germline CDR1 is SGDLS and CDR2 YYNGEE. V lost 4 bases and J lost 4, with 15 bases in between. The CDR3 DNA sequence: TGTGCCAGCAGCCACGGACAGCGGGACGGAAACACCATATATTTT. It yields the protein CASSHGQRDGNTIYF.

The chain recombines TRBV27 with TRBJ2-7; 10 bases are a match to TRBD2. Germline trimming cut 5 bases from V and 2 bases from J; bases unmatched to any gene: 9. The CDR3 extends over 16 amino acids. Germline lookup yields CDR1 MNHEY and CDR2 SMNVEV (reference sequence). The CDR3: CASSLKLAGGPYEQYF. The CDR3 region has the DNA TGTGCCAGCAGTCTCAAGTTAGCGGGGGGCCCCTACGAGCAGTACTTC.

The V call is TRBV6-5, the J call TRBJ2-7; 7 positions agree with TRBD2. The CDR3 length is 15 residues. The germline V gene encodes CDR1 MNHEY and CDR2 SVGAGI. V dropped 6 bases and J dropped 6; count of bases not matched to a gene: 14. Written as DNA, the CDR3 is TGTGCCAGCAGCCTCGACATGGGAGGGACCTCCGAGCAGTACTTC. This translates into CASSLDMGGTSEQYF.

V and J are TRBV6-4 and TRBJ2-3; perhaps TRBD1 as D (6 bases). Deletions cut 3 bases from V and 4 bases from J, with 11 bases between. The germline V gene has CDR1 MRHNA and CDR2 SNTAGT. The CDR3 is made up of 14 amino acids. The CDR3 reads CASSEQGGSDTQYF. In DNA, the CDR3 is TGTGCCAGCAGTGAACAGGGTGGTTCAGATACGCAGTATTTT.

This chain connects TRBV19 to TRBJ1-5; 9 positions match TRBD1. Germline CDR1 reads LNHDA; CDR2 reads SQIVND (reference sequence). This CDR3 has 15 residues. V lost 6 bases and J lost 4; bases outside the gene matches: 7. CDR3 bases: TGTGCCAGTAGGGCGGACAGGGGAAGGAATCAGCCCCAGCATTTT. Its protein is CASRADRGRNQPQHF.

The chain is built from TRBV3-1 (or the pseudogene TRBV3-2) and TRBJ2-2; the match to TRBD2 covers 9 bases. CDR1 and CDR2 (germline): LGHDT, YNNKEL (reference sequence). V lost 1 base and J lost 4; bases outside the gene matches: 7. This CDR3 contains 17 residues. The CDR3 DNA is TGTGCCAGCAGCCAAGCCATGGCGGGGGGGATCACCGGGGAGCTGTTTTTT. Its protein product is CASSQAMAGGITGELFF.

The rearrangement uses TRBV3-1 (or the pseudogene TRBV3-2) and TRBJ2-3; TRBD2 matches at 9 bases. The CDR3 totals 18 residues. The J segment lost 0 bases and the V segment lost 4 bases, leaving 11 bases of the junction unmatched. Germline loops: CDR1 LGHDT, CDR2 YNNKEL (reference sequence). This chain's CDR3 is CASSLLSGGPPSTDTQYF. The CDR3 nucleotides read TGTGCCAGCAGCCTCCTTAGCGGGGGCCCTCCTAGCACAGATACGCAGTATTTT.

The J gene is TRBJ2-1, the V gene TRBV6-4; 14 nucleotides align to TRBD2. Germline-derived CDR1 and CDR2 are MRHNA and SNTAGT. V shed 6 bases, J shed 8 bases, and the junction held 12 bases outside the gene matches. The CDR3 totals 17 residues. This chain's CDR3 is CASRRLAGGNMIDEQFF. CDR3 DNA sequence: TGTGCCAGCAGAAGACTAGCGGGGGGGAATATGATAGATGAGCAGTTCTTC.

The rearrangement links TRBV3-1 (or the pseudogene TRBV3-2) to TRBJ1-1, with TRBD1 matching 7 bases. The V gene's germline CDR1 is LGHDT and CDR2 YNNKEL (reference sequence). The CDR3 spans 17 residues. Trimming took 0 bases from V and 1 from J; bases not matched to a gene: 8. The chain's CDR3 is CASSQDFGDRWNTEAFF. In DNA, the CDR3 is TGTGCCAGCAGCCAAGATTTTGGGGACAGATGGAACACTGAAGCTTTCTTT.